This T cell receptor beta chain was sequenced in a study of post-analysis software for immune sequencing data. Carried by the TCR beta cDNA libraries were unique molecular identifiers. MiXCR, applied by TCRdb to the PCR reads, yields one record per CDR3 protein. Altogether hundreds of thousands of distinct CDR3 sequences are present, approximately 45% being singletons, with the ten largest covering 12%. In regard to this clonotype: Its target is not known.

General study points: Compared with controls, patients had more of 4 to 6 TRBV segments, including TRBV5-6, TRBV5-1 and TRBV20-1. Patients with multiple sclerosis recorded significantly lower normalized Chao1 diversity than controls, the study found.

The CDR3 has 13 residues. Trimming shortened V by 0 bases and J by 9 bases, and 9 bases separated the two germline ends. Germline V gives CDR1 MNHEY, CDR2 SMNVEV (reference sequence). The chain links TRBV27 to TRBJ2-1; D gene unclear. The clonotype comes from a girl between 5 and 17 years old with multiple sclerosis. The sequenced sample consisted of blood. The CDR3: CASSLSSPGEQFF. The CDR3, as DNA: TGTGCCAGCAGTTTATCTAGTCCGGGTGAGCAGTTCTTC.